Sequencing of this T cell receptor (beta chain) was carried out in a study of CD8 T cells in Susac syndrome. TCR beta sequencing was performed on blood CD8+ and CD4+ T cells. The healthy controls were matched to patients by age and sex. RNA in amounts of roughly 0.5 to 1 ug was reverse transcribed with random hexamers. TCRdb analysed the immunoSEQ multiplex PCR reads with MiXCR anew, one entry per CDR3 protein. Found here are some 130,000 distinct CDR3 sequences, about 95% of them singletons; the top ten hold around 0.12%. Trimming at V came to 4 bases and at J to 3 bases, leaving 3 bases not matched to a gene. Germline loops: CDR1 MNHEY, CDR2 SVGAGI. This CDR3 region has 15 residues.

This clonotype was sampled from a human donor in good health. The specimen sequenced was CD4+ T cells from PBMCs. The chain uses TRBV6-5 and TRBJ2-7; 13 bases match TRBD2. The CDR3 reads CASSLLAGGYYEQYF. CDR3 in DNA: TGTGCCAGCAGTTTACTAGCGGGAGGGTACTACGAGCAGTACTTC.